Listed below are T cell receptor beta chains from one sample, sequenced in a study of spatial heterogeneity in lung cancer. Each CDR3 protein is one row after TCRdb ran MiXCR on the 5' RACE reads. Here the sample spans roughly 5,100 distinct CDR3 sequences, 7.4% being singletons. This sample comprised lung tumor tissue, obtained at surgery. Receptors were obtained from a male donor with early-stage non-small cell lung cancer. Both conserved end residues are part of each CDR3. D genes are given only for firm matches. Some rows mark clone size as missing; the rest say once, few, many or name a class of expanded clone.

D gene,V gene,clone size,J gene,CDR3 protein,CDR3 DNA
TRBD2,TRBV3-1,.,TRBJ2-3,CASSQVQRGPGAQYF,TGTGCCAGCAGCCAAGTCCAGCGGGGGCCCGGAGCGCAGTATTTT
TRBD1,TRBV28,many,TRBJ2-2,CASSLPGGSGELFF,TGTGCCAGCAGTTTACCAGGGGGAAGCGGGGAGCTGTTTTTT
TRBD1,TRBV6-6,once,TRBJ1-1,CASRTGTENTEAFF,TGTGCCAGCAGGACCGGGACAGAGAACACTGAAGCTTTCTTT
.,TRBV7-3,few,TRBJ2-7,CASSLGPNYEQYF,TGTGCCAGCAGCTTAGGACCAAACTACGAGCAGTACTTC
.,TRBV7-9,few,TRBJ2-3,CASSSNSLFTDTQYF,TGTGCCAGCAGCTCCAACAGTCTTTTCACAGATACGCAGTATTTT
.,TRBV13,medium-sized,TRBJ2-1,CASSLGGGQYNEQFF,TGTGCCAGCAGCTTAGGCGGGGGCCAATACAATGAGCAGTTCTTC
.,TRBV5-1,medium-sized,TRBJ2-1,CASSSYPGANEQFF,TGCGCCAGCAGCTCCTACCCGGGAGCCAATGAGCAGTTCTTC
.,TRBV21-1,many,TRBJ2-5,CASSKGSILGETQYF,TGTGCCAGCAGCAAAGGGAGTATTCTTGGAGAGACCCAGTACTTC
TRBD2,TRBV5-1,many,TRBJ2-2,CASSLAGGWTGELFF,TGCGCCAGCAGCCTAGCGGGAGGATGGACCGGGGAGCTGTTTTTT
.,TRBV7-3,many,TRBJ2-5,CASSPGPEETQYF,TGTGCCAGCAGCCCGGGACCGGAAGAGACCCAGTACTTC
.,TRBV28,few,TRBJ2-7,CASSPSAYF,TGTGCCAGCAGTCCAAGCGCGTACTTC
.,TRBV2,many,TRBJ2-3,CASSERWGPRTDTQYF,TGTGCCAGCAGTGAAAGGTGGGGGCCCCGCACAGATACGCAGTATTTT
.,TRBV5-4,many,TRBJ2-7,CASSVDSYEQYF,TGTGCCAGCAGCGTCGACAGTTACGAGCAGTACTTC
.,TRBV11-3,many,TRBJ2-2,CASSLQGAGELFF,TGTGCCAGCAGCCTCCAGGGTGCCGGGGAGCTGTTTTTT
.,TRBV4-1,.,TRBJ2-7,CASRQRAEAYEQYF,TGCGCCAGCAGGCAGCGGGCAGAGGCCTACGAGCAGTACTTC
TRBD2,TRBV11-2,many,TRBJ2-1,CASSHIFPGGAHSNEQFF,TGTGCCAGCAGCCACATTTTCCCCGGGGGGGCCCACTCCAATGAGCAGTTCTTC
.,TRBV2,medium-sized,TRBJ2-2,CASRGSGTRNTGELFF,TGTGCCAGCAGGGGCTCCGGGACAAGGAACACCGGGGAGCTGTTTTTT
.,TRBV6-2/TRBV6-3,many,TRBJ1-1,CASNHGTEAFF,TGTGCCAGCAACCACGGCACTGAAGCTTTCTTT
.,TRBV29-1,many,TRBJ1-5,CSVGGDGSNQPQHF,TGCAGCGTTGGGGGGGACGGGAGCAATCAGCCCCAGCATTTT
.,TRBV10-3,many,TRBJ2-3,CAIRRQDPTDTQYF,TGTGCCATCAGGCGACAGGACCCCACAGATACGCAGTATTTT
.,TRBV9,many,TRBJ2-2,CASSVAFAKNTGELFF,TGTGCCAGCAGCGTAGCTTTCGCTAAGAACACCGGGGAGCTGTTTTTT
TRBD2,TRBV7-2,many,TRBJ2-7,CASSRSGASSYEQYF,TGTGCCAGCAGCCGTAGCGGGGCAAGCTCCTACGAGCAGTACTTC
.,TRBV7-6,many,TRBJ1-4,CASSLGHGRIEKLFF,TGTGCCAGCAGCTTAGGACATGGGCGAATCGAAAAACTGTTTTTT
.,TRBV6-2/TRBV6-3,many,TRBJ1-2,CASSLLQGFYGYTF,TGTGCCAGCAGTCTTCTTCAGGGATTCTATGGCTACACCTTC
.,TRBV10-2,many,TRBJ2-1,CASMTEPSSYNEQFF,TGCGCCAGCATGACCGAGCCAAGCTCCTACAATGAGCAGTTCTTC
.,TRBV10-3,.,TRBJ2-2,CAIRLERVNTGELFF,TGTGCCATCAGACTAGAGAGGGTGAACACCGGGGAGCTGTTTTTT
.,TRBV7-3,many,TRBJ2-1,CASSPATFSYNEQFF,TGTGCCAGCAGCCCAGCGACGTTCAGCTACAATGAGCAGTTCTTC
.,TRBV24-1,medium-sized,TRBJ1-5,CATTRVGARQPQHF,TGTGCCACCACCCGCGTGGGGGCGAGACAGCCCCAGCATTTT
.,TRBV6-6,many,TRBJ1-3,CASSERAASSGNTIYF,TGTGCCAGCAGTGAGCGAGCAGCCAGCTCTGGAAACACCATATATTTT
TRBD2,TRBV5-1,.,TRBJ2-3,CASSPGLAESTDTQYF,TGCGCCAGCAGCCCGGGACTAGCGGAGAGCACAGATACGCAGTATTTT
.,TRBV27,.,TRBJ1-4,CASRAYNEKLFF,TGTGCCAGCAGGGCTTATAATGAAAAACTGTTTTTT
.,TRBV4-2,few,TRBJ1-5,CASSHGGVSNQPQHF,TGTGCCAGCAGCCATGGGGGGGTTAGCAATCAGCCCCAGCATTTT
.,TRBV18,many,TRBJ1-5,CASSGGVYQPQHF,TGTGCCAGCTCCGGGGGGGTCTATCAGCCCCAGCATTTT
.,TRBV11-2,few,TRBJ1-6,CASSPQGRNNSPLHF,TGTGCCAGCAGCCCACAGGGTCGGAATAATTCACCCCTCCACTTT
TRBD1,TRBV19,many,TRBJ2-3,CASSIGQGMGTDTQYF,TGTGCCAGTAGCATCGGACAGGGGATGGGCACAGATACGCAGTATTTT
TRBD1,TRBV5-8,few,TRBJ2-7,CASSRSGTGGYEQYF,TGTGCCAGCAGCCGGTCCGGGACAGGAGGCTACGAGCAGTACTTC
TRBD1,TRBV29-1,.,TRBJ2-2,CSVPRGTGVAGELFF,TGCAGCGTTCCTAGGGGGACAGGGGTGGCCGGGGAGCTGTTTTTT
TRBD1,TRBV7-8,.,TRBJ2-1,CASSWDRPYNEQFF,TGTGCCAGCAGTTGGGACAGGCCTTACAATGAGCAGTTCTTC
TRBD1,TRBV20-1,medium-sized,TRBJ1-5,CSARVTGDSNQPQHF,TGCAGTGCTAGAGTAACAGGGGATAGCAATCAGCCCCAGCATTTT
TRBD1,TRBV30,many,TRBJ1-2,CAWSPTPGQGHGYTF,TGTGCCTGGAGCCCAACCCCGGGACAGGGCCATGGCTACACCTTC
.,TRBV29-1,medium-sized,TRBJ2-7,CSVGGQGDEQYF,TGCAGCGTTGGGGGCCAGGGAGACGAGCAGTACTTC
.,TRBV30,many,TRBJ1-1,CAWTDVRETEAFF,TGTGCCTGGACTGATGTGAGGGAAACTGAAGCTTTCTTT